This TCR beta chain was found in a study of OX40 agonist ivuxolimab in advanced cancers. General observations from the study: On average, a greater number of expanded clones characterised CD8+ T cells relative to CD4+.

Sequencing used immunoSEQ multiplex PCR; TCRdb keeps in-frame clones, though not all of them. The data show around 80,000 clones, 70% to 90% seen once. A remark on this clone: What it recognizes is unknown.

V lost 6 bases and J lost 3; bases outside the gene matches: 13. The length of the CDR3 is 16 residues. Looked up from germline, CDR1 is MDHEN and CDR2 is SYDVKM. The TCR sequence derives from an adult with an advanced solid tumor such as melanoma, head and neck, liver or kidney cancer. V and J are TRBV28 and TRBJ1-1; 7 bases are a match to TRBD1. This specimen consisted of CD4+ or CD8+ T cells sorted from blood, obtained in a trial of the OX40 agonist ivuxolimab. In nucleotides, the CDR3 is TGTGCCAGCAGCTACAGACAGGGTACGGTCGACACTGAAGCTTTCTTT. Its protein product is CASSYRQGTVDTEAFF.